The 26 T cell receptor beta chains given below trace back to one sample, sequenced in a study of cytomegalovirus exposure and HLA in healthy donors. With 60 Vbeta and 13 Jbeta primers, the PCR was carried out. TCRdb's table, derived via immunoSEQ multiplex PCR, lists solely in-frame clones and lacks some. The table has roughly 160,000 clones, 79% seen once; the top ten hold 2% to 2.5%. Sequences were obtained from PBMCs. The source is a middle-aged man in good health and CMV-seronegative.

This clone was counted a single time. The CDR3: CASSLMPVGADTQYF. The CDR3 nucleotides read TGCGCCAGCAGCTTGATGCCGGTAGGGGCAGATACGCAGTATTTT. The chain combines TRBV5-1 with TRBJ2-3; maybe TRBD1 (5 bases). Germline lookup yields CDR1 SGHRS and CDR2 YFSETQ. Trimming took off 1 base at V and 4 bases at J, with 13 bases between the two ends. This CDR3 comprises 15 residues.

This chain connects TRBV5-1 to TRBJ2-5; 10 nucleotides align to TRBD2. The J call may not be correct, given that the DNA end is closer to TRBJ2-7. Germline loops: CDR1 SGHRS, CDR2 YFSETQ. The CDR3 spans 16 residues. CDR3 in amino acids: CASSLRTSGSTYEQYF. The CDR3, as DNA: TGCGCCAGCAGCCTTCGGACTAGCGGTTCCACCTACGAGCAGTACTTC.

This clone was recorded a few times. V usage is TRBV28 and J usage is TRBJ2-2; a weak D match, TRBD1 (6 bases). Germline V gene sequence: CDR1 MDHEN, CDR2 SYDVKM. V dropped 5 bases and J dropped 9 bases, with 13 bases sitting between them. This CDR3 has 13 residues. The CDR3: CASSRGGARELFF. CDR3 nucleotide sequence: TGTGCCAGCAGTCGAGGGGGAGCAAGGGAGCTGTTTTTT.

As concerns this clone: A read error may account for a junction end that differs from germline. V gene TRBV27 combines with J gene TRBJ2-4; TRBD2 is a possible D gene (5 bases). This CDR3 contains 14 residues. The germline gives CDR1 MNHEY, CDR2 SMNVEV (reference sequence). The CDR3 is CASRGGRGLNSQYF. The DNA for the CDR3 is TGTGCCAGCAGGGGCGGGCGCGGGTTAAACAGTCAGTACTTC.

V gene TRBV6-6 combines with J gene TRBJ1-4, with 8 bases lining up with TRBD1. Germline V gene sequence: CDR1 MNHNY, CDR2 SVGAGI (reference sequence). The CDR3 extends over 15 amino acids. After removal of 1 base from V and 8 bases from J, the junction contained 6 bases not matched to a gene. DNA for the CDR3: TGTGCCAGCAGTTACTTAGGACAGGGCGGCGAAAAACTGTTTTTT. Its translation: CASSYLGQGGEKLFF.

The chain employs TRBV28 and TRBJ1-6; D is possibly TRBD1 (6 bases). The ends were cut back, 1 base at V and 5 bases at J, with 9 bases in the middle. This CDR3 spans 15 amino acids. CDR1 and CDR2 (germline): MDHEN, SYDVKM. The CDR3 DNA reads as TGTGCCAGCAGTTTATATCAGGGGAATAATTCACCCCTCCACTTT. This encodes CASSLYQGNNSPLHF.

A word on this clone: The junction differs from germline at one of its ends, possibly a read error. This chain connects TRBV7-7 to TRBJ2-5, with a weak D call TRBD2 (6 bases). The CDR3 extends over 14 amino acids. Germline lookup yields CDR1 SSHAT and CDR2 FNYEAQ (reference sequence). The CDR3 here is CASSRKPGVETQYF. CDR3 in DNA: TGTGCTAGCAGCCGGAAGCCGGGGGTAGAGACCCAGTACTTC.

This clone was counted between two and nine times. The chain uses TRBV2 and TRBJ2-2; 9 bases align to TRBD1. V shed 3 bases and J 7 bases; nucleotides not matched to a gene: 6. The germline gives CDR1 SNHLY, CDR2 FYNNEI. CDR3 length: 15 residues. CDR3 residues: CASSDPGQGVGELFF. The CDR3 coding sequence is TGTGCCAGCAGTGACCCGGGACAGGGAGTCGGGGAGCTGTTTTTT.

As for this clone: An end of the junction differs from the germline gene, which may be a read error. V usage is TRBV7-9 and J usage is TRBJ1-4; D remains ambiguous. Germline V CDR1 and CDR2: SEHNR, FQNEAQ (reference sequence). The CDR3 has 12 amino acids. In DNA form, the CDR3 reads TGTTCCAGCAGCCGCACGAGTGAAAAACTGTTTTTT. It encodes CSSSRTSEKLFF.

The chain links TRBV6-5 to TRBJ2-1; 12 bases map to TRBD1. CDR1 and CDR2 (germline): MNHEY, SVGAGI. Trimming cost V 7 bases and J 7 bases; bases outside gene matches: 8. The CDR3 totals 15 residues. CDR3 nucleotide sequence: TGTGCCAGCATTGCCGGGACAGGGGGCAAGAATGAGCAGTTCTTC. Amino acids: CASIAGTGGKNEQFF.

The genes are TRBV19 and TRBJ2-1; unclear D gene. The V end lost 3 bases, the J end lost 6 bases, and 12 bases lay between the germline ends. CDR1 and CDR2 from the germline V gene are LNHDA and SQIVND (reference sequence). This CDR3 region has 14 residues. CDR3 sequence: CASSIQANGNEQFF. DNA of the CDR3: TGTGCCAGTAGTATTCAAGCTAACGGCAATGAGCAGTTCTTC.

The genes are TRBV7-2 and TRBJ1-5, with TRBD1 matching 10 bases. Germline trimming cut 0 bases from V and 5 bases from J; bases unmatched to any gene: 4. The germline gives CDR1 SGHTA, CDR2 FQGNSA. The length of the CDR3 is 16 residues. The CDR3 coding sequence is TGTGCCAGCAGCTTAGCGGGGGGACAGGGGTATCAGCCCCAGCATTTT. It encodes CASSLAGGQGYQPQHF. Full variable domain (outside the CDR3, taken from reference TRBV7-2 and TRBJ1-5): GAGVSQSPSNKVTEKGKDVELRCDPISGHTALYWYRQSLGQGLEFLIYFQGNSAPDKSGLPSDRFSAERTGGSVSTLTIQRTQQEDSAVYLCASSLAGGQGYQPQHFGDGTRLSIL.

The chain combines TRBV9 with TRBJ2-3; 10 bases line up with TRBD2. The CDR3 is 15 residues long. V was pared by 0 bases and J by 8 bases, with 6 bases of the junction left unmatched. In germline, CDR1 is SGDLS, CDR2 YYNGEE. In DNA form, the CDR3 reads TGTGCCAGCAGCGTAGGGCGAGCGGGAGGGTCTACGCAGTATTTT. This encodes CASSVGRAGGSTQYF. The variable domain in full, completed from reference TRBV9 and TRBJ2-3, reads DSGVTQTPKHLITATGQRVTLRCSPRSGDLSVYWYQQSLDQGLQFLIQYYNGEERAKGNILERFSAQQFPDLHSELNLSSLELGDSALYFCASSVGRAGGSTQYFGPGTRLTVL.

The rearrangement uses TRBV30 and TRBJ2-5, with 7 bases that match TRBD2. CDR3 length equals 14 residues. CDR1 and CDR2 (germline): GTSNPN, SVGIG (reference sequence). V trimming: 0 bases; J trimming: 2 bases; junction bases outside the gene matches: 3. The CDR3 here is CAWSVVAGQETQYF. The CDR3 DNA follows: TGTGCCTGGAGTGTTGTAGCGGGTCAAGAGACCCAGTACTTC.

The V call is TRBV2, the J call TRBJ2-5; D is perhaps TRBD1 (6 bases). V was pared by 3 bases and J by 8 bases, with 19 bases between. Germline V gives CDR1 SNHLY, CDR2 FYNNEI. The CDR3 extends over 15 amino acids. This chain's CDR3 is CASSEIPGQEITQYF. The CDR3 DNA sequence: TGTGCCAGCAGTGAGATACCGGGACAAGAAATAACCCAGTACTTC.

This chain uses TRBV27 with TRBJ2-7; D is perhaps TRBD2 (5 bases). Trimming took 2 bases from V and 6 from J, leaving 20 bases between them. Germline V gene data show CDR1 as MNHEY and CDR2 as SMNVEV (reference sequence). This CDR3 spans 16 amino acids. The CDR3 spells CASSLNFRGLVGEQYF. Written as DNA, the CDR3 is TGTGCCAGCAGTTTAAATTTCCGGGGTCTTGTGGGCGAGCAGTACTTC.

Only a few counts were recorded for this clone. This sequence joins TRBV6-1 and TRBJ2-7; D may be TRBD2 (6 bases). This CDR3 has 11 residues. Trimming left V 3 bases short and J 6 bases short, with 6 bases between. The V gene's germline CDR1 is MNHNS and CDR2 SASEGT. The CDR3 bases are TGTGCCAGCAGTGAGGGGGGCGAGCAGTACTTC. Protein: CASSEGGEQYF.

This clone was found once. This chain links TRBV28 with TRBJ1-1; 8 positions match TRBD1. Germline V gene data show CDR1 as MDHEN and CDR2 as SYDVKM. This CDR3 comprises 14 residues. Trimming cost V 2 bases and J 7 bases; bases outside gene matches: 6. The CDR3 is CASSLGYRGYEAFF. The CDR3 DNA is TGTGCCAGCAGTTTAGGGTACAGGGGGTATGAAGCTTTCTTT.

The chain uses TRBV27 and TRBJ1-5; D is uncertain. This CDR3 comprises 13 residues. CDR1 MNHEY and CDR2 SMNVEV come from the germline V gene (reference sequence). Between the trimmed V and J ends, which lost 2 bases and 2 bases, there was a span of 4 bases. As DNA, the CDR3 is TGTGCCAGCAGTTTAGCGGGCAATCAGCCCCAGCATTTT. This encodes CASSLAGNQPQHF.

The J gene is TRBJ2-7, the V gene TRBV6-5, with 9 nucleotides matching TRBD1. Germline loops: CDR1 MNHEY, CDR2 SVGAGI. The CDR3 totals 15 residues. V gave up 6 bases and J gave up 2 bases; unmatched junction bases: 8. The CDR3 region has the DNA TGTGCCAGCAGATGGGGGGACAGGGAGACCTACGAGCAGTACTTC. Translation gives CASRWGDRETYEQYF.

V usage is TRBV27 and J usage is TRBJ1-2; 10 bases map to TRBD1. The CDR3 sequence is 16 residues long. V lost 6 bases, J lost 8 bases, and 15 bases stayed unmatched. CDR1 and CDR2 (germline): MNHEY, SMNVEV (reference sequence). The CDR3 DNA is TGTGCCAGCAGCGCGACAGGGGGCGGATCAGAAGACGGCTACACCTTC. It encodes CASSATGGGSEDGYTF.

This clone was recorded only once. The identical CDR3 is also encoded by other nucleotide sequences in the sample. V usage is TRBV9 and J usage is TRBJ2-7; weak D call: TRBD2 (6 bases). CDR1 and CDR2 from the germline V gene are SGDLS and YYNGEE. The CDR3 is 17 residues long. Trimming cost V 0 bases and J 0 bases, with 16 bases left between them. The CDR3 coding sequence is TGTGCCAGCAGCGTAGAATATAGCGGACAAAGCTCCTACGAGCAGTACTTC. Its translation is CASSVEYSGQSSYEQYF.

Note on this clone: At one end, the junction sequence differs from germline, possibly due to a read error. The chain recombines TRBV20-1 with TRBJ2-5, with TRBD2 as a possible D gene (6 bases). The CDR3 totals 11 residues. The V gene's germline CDR1 is DFQATT and CDR2 SNEGSKA (reference sequence). The CDR3 DNA reads as TGCAGTCGGGTGGGAGGAGAGGCCCAGTACTTC. Encoded protein: CSRVGGEAQYF.

The chain has TRBV11-2 and TRBJ2-3; 11 bases fit TRBD2. This CDR3 comprises 16 residues. Germline loops: CDR1 SGHAT, CDR2 FQNNGV. After removal of 6 bases from V and 3 bases from J, the junction contained 8 bases not matched to a gene. This chain's CDR3 is CASSRKLAGATDTQYF. In DNA form, the CDR3 reads TGTGCCAGCAGTCGAAAACTAGCGGGGGCAACAGATACGCAGTATTTT.

On this clone: One junction end does not reproduce the germline sequence, and a read error may be involved. The chain links TRBV7-9 to TRBJ1-1; TRBD1 might be the D (6 bases). The CDR3 contains 14 residues. Germline CDR1 SEHNR, CDR2 FQNEAQ (reference sequence). CDR3 region: CASSLDRGDTEAFF. CDR3 sequence (DNA): TGTGCCAGCAGCTTAGACAGAGGGGACACTGAGGCTTTCTTT.

The chain joins TRBV6-6 to TRBJ2-5; 8 bases agree with TRBD1. The germline V gene has CDR1 MNHNY and CDR2 SVGAGI (reference sequence). The CDR3 runs to 14 residues. With 6 bases clipped from V and 5 bases from J, the junction kept 8 bases outside the gene matches. CDR3 residues: CASRKDRVLETQYF. The CDR3 region has the DNA TGTGCCAGCAGAAAGGACAGGGTGCTGGAGACCCAGTACTTC.